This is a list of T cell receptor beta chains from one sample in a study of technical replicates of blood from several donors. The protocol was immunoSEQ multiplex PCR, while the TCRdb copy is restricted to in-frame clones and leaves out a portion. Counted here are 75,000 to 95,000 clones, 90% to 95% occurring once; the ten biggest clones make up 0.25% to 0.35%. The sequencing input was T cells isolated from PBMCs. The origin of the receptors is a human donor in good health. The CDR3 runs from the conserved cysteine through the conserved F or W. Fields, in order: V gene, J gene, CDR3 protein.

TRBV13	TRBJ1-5	CASSLGAYSNQPQHF
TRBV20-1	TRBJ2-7	CSATGAYEQYF
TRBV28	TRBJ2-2	CASSLSSQGTGELFF
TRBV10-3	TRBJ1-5	CAISRDNNQPQHF
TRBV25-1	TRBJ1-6	CASSRQGEYSPLHF
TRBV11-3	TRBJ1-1	CASSPRDTEAFF
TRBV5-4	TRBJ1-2	CASSLEGGAYGYTF
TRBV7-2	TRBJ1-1	CASSFDRANTEAFF
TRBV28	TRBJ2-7	CASRFDHISYEQYF
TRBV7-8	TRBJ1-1	CASSLGSQLTEAFF
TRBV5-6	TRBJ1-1	CASSPGGAGSLDTEAFF
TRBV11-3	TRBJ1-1	CASRTNGVEAFF
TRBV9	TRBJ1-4	CASSAGQRGEKLFF
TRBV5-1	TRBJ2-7	CASSGGSGTYEQYF
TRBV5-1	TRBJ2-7	CASSGDSSGYEQYF
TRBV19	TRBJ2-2	CACNDRGRGELFF
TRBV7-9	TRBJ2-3	CASSPGLATDTQYF
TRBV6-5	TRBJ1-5	CASSFGGSNQPQHF
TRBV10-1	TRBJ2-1	CASSGTGAPYNEQFF
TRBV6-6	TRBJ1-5	CASNRDSNQPQHF
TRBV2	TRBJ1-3	CASSDQGVHSGNTIYF
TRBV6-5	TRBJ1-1	CASSPGANTEAFF
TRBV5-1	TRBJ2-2	CASMTASNTGELFF
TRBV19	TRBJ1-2	CASSISKGANYGYTF
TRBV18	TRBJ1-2	CASSAGTGGGYTF
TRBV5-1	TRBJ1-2	CASSSFGRGGRLGYTF
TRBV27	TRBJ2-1	CASSLSAQGSYNEQFF
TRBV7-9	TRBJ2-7	CASSLGGPDDEQYF
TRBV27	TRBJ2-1	CASSLSGLANYEQFF
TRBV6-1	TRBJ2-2	CASNRDLTGELFF
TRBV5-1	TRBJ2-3	CASSWGGSSTDTQYF
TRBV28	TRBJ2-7	CASSASGTGYYEQYF
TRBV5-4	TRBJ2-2	CASSFEVVGELFF
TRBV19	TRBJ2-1	CASSIISGRGSYNEQFF
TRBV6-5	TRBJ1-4	CASSAQGAREKLFF
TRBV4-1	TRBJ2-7	CASSQDGGDSYEQYF
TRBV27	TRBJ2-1	CASSLSLSPGENEQFF
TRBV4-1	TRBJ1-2	CASSPQETGLNYGYTF
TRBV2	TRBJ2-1	CASSEGTDQQFF
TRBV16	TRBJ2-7	CASSQWDRGIPSAYEQYF
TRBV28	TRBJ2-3	CASSLGGSSASGKVGW
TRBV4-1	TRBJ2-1	CASSQVEGGAYNEQFF
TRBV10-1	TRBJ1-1	CASSESTRTEAFF
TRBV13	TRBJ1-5	CASSLTGVGQPQHF
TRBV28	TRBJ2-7	CASSLTSTYEQYF
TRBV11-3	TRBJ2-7	CASSPRGIGHEQYF
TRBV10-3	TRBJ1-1	CAINSQQGTSGTEAFF
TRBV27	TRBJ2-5	CASSLLGAGGPEIETQYF
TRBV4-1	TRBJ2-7	CASSRSRGGGYEQYF
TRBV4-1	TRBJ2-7	CASSQLNSGGPYEQYF
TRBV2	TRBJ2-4	CASSVRGGQAKNIQYF
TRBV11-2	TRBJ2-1	CASSPTAGAHNEQFF
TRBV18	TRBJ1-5	CASSLDTDQPQHF
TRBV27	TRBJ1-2	CASSLNRGGANYGYTF
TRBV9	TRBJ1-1	CASSVNTGGVDTEAFF
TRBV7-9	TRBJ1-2	CASSAGTETNYGYTF
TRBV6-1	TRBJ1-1	CASSDDRVNTEAFF
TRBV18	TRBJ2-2	CASSPTEQRNTGELFF
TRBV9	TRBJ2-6	CASSGVSRGSSGANVLTF